This passage covers 22 T cell receptor beta chains from one sample sequenced in a study of shared clonotypes between healthy human individuals. The data were produced by immunoSEQ multiplex PCR, yet TCRdb's version contains in-frame clones alone and is incomplete. Among about 480,000 clones listed, about 80% were seen once. Sequencing was carried out using PBMCs. These TCRs come from a woman aged 40 to 50 in good health. Some clones in this sample may be carry-over from other donors' samples.

The rearrangement joins TRBV6-1 to TRBJ2-1, with unresolved D. The CDR3 sequence is 15 residues long. The germline CDR1 and CDR2 sequences are MNHNS and SASEGT. Trimming shortened V by 4 bases and J by 7 bases, and 17 bases separated the two germline ends. The DNA of the CDR3 is TGTGCCAGCAGTGTCGCTCTATTTGTTTCGAATGAGCAGTTCTTC. As protein: CASSVALFVSNEQFF.

The genes are TRBV10-3 and TRBJ1-5; D is perhaps TRBD1 (5 bases). V was clipped by 6 bases and J by 2 bases, with 14 bases between them. CDR1 ENHRY and CDR2 SYGVKD come from the germline V gene. This CDR3 is 15 amino acids long. DNA for the CDR3: TGTGCCATCAGCGGGGGGGGATCGGGCAATCAGCCCCAGCATTTT. Residues: CAISGGGSGNQPQHF.

This clone was seen just once. The rearrangement uses TRBV6-5 and TRBJ1-1; 10 bases map to TRBD1. This CDR3 has 12 residues. The germline gives CDR1 MNHEY, CDR2 SVGAGI. J lost 11 bases, V lost 5 bases, and 5 bases had no gene match. The CDR3 coding sequence is TGTGCCAGCAGTAGGGGACAGGGGCTCGCTTTCTTT. Its protein is CASSRGQGLAFF.

The V call is TRBV2, the J call TRBJ2-3; D not resolved. Germline V gene data show CDR1 as SNHLY and CDR2 as FYNNEI. V was shortened by 7 bases and J by 6 bases, with 14 bases between the two germline ends. This CDR3 contains 13 residues. In nucleotides, the CDR3 is TGTGCCAGCAAATCGGCTGGGATGGATACGCAGTATTTT. Translating gives CASKSAGMDTQYF. The full variable domain, in which reference TRBV2 and TRBJ2-3 provide the parts outside the CDR3, is EPEVTQTPSHQVTQMGQEVILRCVPISNHLYFYWYRQILGQKVEFLVSFYNNEISEKSEIFDDQFSVERPDGSNFTLKIRSTKLEDSAMYFCASKSAGMDTQYFGPGTRLTVL.

Ten or more counts support this clone. Other DNA sequences in the same sample also yield this CDR3. V and J are TRBV27 and TRBJ2-2; D gene ambiguous. The CDR3 is 12 residues long. V dropped 3 bases and J dropped 1 base, with 0 bases sitting between them. Per the germline V gene, CDR1 is MNHEY and CDR2 is SMNVEV (reference sequence). The CDR3 is CASSLNTGELFF. The CDR3 region has the DNA TGTGCCAGCAGTTTGAACACCGGGGAGCTGTTTTTT.

V usage is TRBV19 and J usage is TRBJ2-5, with TRBD1 matching 10 bases. The length of the CDR3 is 14 residues. From germline, CDR1 is LNHDA and CDR2 SQIVND (reference sequence). V trimming: 5 bases; J trimming: 5 bases; junction bases outside the gene matches: 5. The CDR3 DNA is TGTGCCAGTAGTCCGACAGGGGGCTGGGAGACCCAGTACTTC. Encoded protein: CASSPTGGWETQYF.

V is TRBV19 and J is TRBJ2-1, with 11 bases lining up with TRBD2. The germline CDR1 and CDR2 sequences are LNHDA and SQIVND (reference sequence). This CDR3 region has 15 residues. The V gene end was trimmed by 6 bases and the J gene end by 5 bases; junction bases not matched to a gene: 6. CDR3 sequence (DNA): TGTGCCAGTAGAGAATCTAGCGGGAGGCACAATGAGCAGTTCTTC. The encoded protein is CASRESSGRHNEQFF.

The chain carries TRBV28 and TRBJ1-5, with D perhaps TRBD1 (5 bases). This CDR3 comprises 16 residues. Germline-derived CDR1 and CDR2 are MDHEN and SYDVKM. V lost 5 bases to trimming and J lost 1 base, with 15 bases between them. The CDR3 DNA sequence: TGTGCCAGCAGTGTCCTCGGGACGGGAAGCAATCAGCCCCAGCATTTT. Translated, it gives CASSVLGTGSNQPQHF. The full variable domain, with the rest looked up from reference TRBV28 and TRBJ1-5, is DVKVTQSSRYLVKRTGEKVFLECVQDMDHENMFWYRQDPGLGLRLIYFSYDVKMKEKGDIPEGYSVSREKKERFSLILESASTNQTSMYLCASSVLGTGSNQPQHFGDGTRLSIL.

This sequence joins TRBV2 and TRBJ2-1, with 10 bases identical to TRBD2. This CDR3 is built from 12 residues. The V gene's germline CDR1 is SNHLY and CDR2 FYNNEI. The V and J ends lost 6 bases and 15 bases, in that order; junction bases with no gene match: 8. The CDR3 nucleotides read TGTGCCAGCAGGGATAGCGGGGGGTGGCGGTTCTTC. The encoded protein is CASRDSGGWRFF.

Only a few counts were recorded for this clone. An end of the junction differs from the germline gene, which may be a read error. Within the sample, other DNA sequences also encode this same CDR3. The chain carries TRBV7-2 and TRBJ1-1; TRBD1 agrees at 10 bases. This CDR3 is built from 15 residues. Germline-derived CDR1 and CDR2 are SGHTA and FQGNSA. The CDR3 DNA follows: TGTGCCAGCAGCCCAGAGGGACAGGGGAACACTGAAGCCTTCTTT. Encoded protein: CASSPEGQGNTEAFF.

This clone came up many times. The rearrangement links TRBV6-1 to TRBJ2-5, with D tentatively TRBD1 (6 bases). Per the germline V gene, CDR1 is MNHNS and CDR2 is SASEGT. This CDR3 region has 15 residues. Trimming shortened V by 7 bases and J by 2 bases, and 17 bases separated the two germline ends. CDR3 region: CASKLLQGPQETQYF. The CDR3 nucleotides read TGTGCCAGCAAACTGCTCCAGGGGCCACAAGAGACCCAGTACTTC.

DNA of the CDR3: TGTGCCAGTAGTATCCGGGAGGGTTCTTATGAGCAGTTCTTC. It encodes CASSIREGSYEQFF. The chain couples TRBV19 to TRBJ2-1; 8 bases align to TRBD2. From germline, CDR1 is LNHDA and CDR2 SQIVND (reference sequence). The CDR3 loop spans 14 amino acids. V gave up 3 bases and J gave up 8 bases; unmatched junction bases: 6.

The chain recombines TRBV6-6 with TRBJ2-1, with TRBD2 as a possible D gene (6 bases). CDR1 MNHNY and CDR2 SVGAGI come from the germline V gene (reference sequence). Trimming cost V 6 bases and J 4 bases, with 16 bases left between them. The CDR3 runs 15 residues. CDR3 nucleotides: TGTGCCAGCAGCGTTCCGGGACTTCAATACAATGAGCAGTTCTTC. This codes for CASSVPGLQYNEQFF.

The rearrangement joins TRBV23-1 to TRBJ2-7; no clear D. TRBV23-1 carries the ORF label, with uncertain function. V lost 0 bases and J 3 bases, leaving 6 bases between the germline ends. This CDR3 has 13 residues. The CDR3 DNA follows: TGCGCCAGCAGTCAATCGGCGTTCTACGAGCAGTACTTC. Its protein product is CASSQSAFYEQYF.

V usage is TRBV5-1 and J usage is TRBJ2-7; no reliable D call. The germline gives CDR1 SGHRS, CDR2 YFSETQ. The V end was cut by 0 bases, the J end by 2 bases, with 9 bases between. The CDR3 length is 14 residues. For the CDR3, the DNA is TGCGCCAGCAGCTTGGTGGTGGAGCCCTACGAGCAGTACTTC. Protein sequence: CASSLVVEPYEQYF.

This clone was recorded only once. The chain combines TRBV27 with TRBJ2-7; 7 nucleotides align to TRBD1. This CDR3 comprises 14 residues. CDR1 is MNHEY and CDR2 is SMNVEV in the germline V gene (reference sequence). The junction had 4 bases not matched to a gene; V was cut back by 2 bases and J by 3 bases. This CDR3 reads CASSLRGGIYEQYF. The DNA of the CDR3 is TGTGCCAGCAGTTTACGAGGGGGCATCTACGAGCAGTACTTC.

This rearrangement joins TRBV4-1 to TRBJ2-7, with D unclear. The V gene lost 6 bases and the J gene lost 1 base, with 13 bases spanning the gap. This CDR3 region has 14 residues. Germline CDR1 and CDR2: MGHRA and YSYEKL. This chain's CDR3 is CASRRGPLSYEQYF. Here the CDR3 DNA reads TGCGCCAGCAGGAGAGGACCCCTGTCCTACGAGCAGTACTTC.

V usage is TRBV27 and J usage is TRBJ1-1; D perhaps matches TRBD1 (6 bases). V was cut by 4 bases and J by 4 bases, with 22 bases left in between. The CDR3 is made up of 17 amino acids. Germline-derived CDR1 and CDR2 are MNHEY and SMNVEV (reference sequence). CDR3 protein: CASSSNRTPRGGTEAFF. The CDR3 nucleotides are TGTGCCAGCAGTTCGAACCGGACCCCAAGGGGGGGCACTGAAGCTTTCTTT.

This clone was recorded many times. The V gene is TRBV4-2, the J gene TRBJ2-3; no clear D. Trimming shortened V by 4 bases and J by 2 bases, and 7 bases separated the two germline ends. CDR3 length: 13 amino acids. Germline V gives CDR1 LGHNA, CDR2 YNFKEQ. The CDR3 nucleotides are TGTGCCAGCAGCCTAAGATCCACAGATACGCAGTATTTT. This gives the protein CASSLRSTDTQYF.

The gene calls are TRBV5-1 and TRBJ2-1; 8 positions match TRBD1. Germline values: CDR1 SGHRS, CDR2 YFSETQ. The V gene end was trimmed by 4 bases and the J gene end by 7 bases; junction bases not matched to a gene: 7. The CDR3 length is 14 residues. The CDR3 DNA sequence: TGCGCCAGCAGCATGACAGGGGCGGGTAATGAGCAGTTCTTC. This encodes CASSMTGAGNEQFF.

This sequence joins TRBV7-3 and TRBJ2-5; no clear D gene. Germline assignment: CDR1 SGHTA and CDR2 FQGTGA. V was clipped by 4 bases and J by 4 bases, with 10 bases between them. This CDR3 is 13 amino acids long. The CDR3 DNA sequence: TGTGCCAGCAGCTCCCGACTGGGAGAGACCCAGTACTTC. Amino acids: CASSSRLGETQYF. The full variable domain, rest sourced from reference TRBV7-3 and TRBJ2-5, is GAGVSQTPSNKVTEKGKYVELRCDPISGHTALYWYRQSLGQGPEFLIYFQGTGAADDSGLPNDRFFAVRPEGSVSTLKIQRTERGDSAVYLCASSSRLGETQYFGPGTRLLVL.

Note on this clone: This sample includes further DNA sequences coding for the same CDR3. V is TRBV15 and J is TRBJ1-5; possibly TRBD1 for D (6 bases). CDR3 length: 15 amino acids. V was pared by 5 bases and J by 0 bases, with 11 bases between. Germline CDR1 is LNHNV and CDR2 is YYDKDF (reference sequence). CDR3 nucleotide sequence: TGTGCCACCAGCGTACAGGGATTTAGCAATCAGCCCCAGCATTTT. Protein sequence: CATSVQGFSNQPQHF.